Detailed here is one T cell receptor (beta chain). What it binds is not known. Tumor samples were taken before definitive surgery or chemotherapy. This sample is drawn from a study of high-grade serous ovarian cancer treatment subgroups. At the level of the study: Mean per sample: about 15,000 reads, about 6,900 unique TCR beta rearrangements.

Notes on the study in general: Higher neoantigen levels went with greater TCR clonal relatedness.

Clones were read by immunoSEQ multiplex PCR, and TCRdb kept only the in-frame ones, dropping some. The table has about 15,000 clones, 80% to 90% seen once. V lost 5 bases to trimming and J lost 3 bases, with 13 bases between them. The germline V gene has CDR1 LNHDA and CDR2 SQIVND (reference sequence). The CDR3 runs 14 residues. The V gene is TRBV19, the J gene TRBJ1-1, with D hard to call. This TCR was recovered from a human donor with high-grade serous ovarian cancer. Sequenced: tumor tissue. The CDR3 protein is CASSVNSQDTEAFF. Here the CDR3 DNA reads TGTGCCAGTAGTGTAAATTCCCAGGACACTGAAGCTTTCTTT.